The next 8 T cell receptor beta chains were all read from a single sample in a study of blood T cell repertoires in COVID-19. Sequenced by immunoSEQ multiplex PCR; TCRdb stores in-frame clones only, minus some. This sample has about 240,000 clones, with about 88% found just once. Sequenced: peripheral blood. The origin of the receptors is a woman between 45 and 60 years old with COVID-19, enrolled during active disease.

The CDR3 nucleotides read TGTGCCAGCAGCCAACGGGGCGGGGGGGCCTCTGAAGAGCAGTACTTC. It encodes CASSQRGGGASEEQYF. This chain uses TRBV3-1 (or the pseudogene TRBV3-2) with TRBJ2-7; 9 bases map to TRBD2. Germline V gene data show CDR1 as LGHDT and CDR2 as YNNKEL (reference sequence). Losses at the gene ends were 2 bases for V and 7 bases for J; bases not matched to a gene: 12. The CDR3 covers 16 residues.

The chain combines TRBV7-9 with TRBJ1-1; the match to TRBD1 covers 7 bases. Germline trimming cut 4 bases from V and 0 bases from J; bases unmatched to any gene: 11. Germline-derived CDR1 and CDR2 are SEHNR and FQNEAQ (reference sequence). CDR3 length: 17 residues. The DNA for the CDR3 is TGTGCCAGCAGCTCACCCTGGGACAGAGGGATGAACACTGAAGCTTTCTTT. Its protein is CASSSPWDRGMNTEAFF.

The V and J genes are TRBV7-2 and TRBJ2-3; D is perhaps TRBD2 (6 bases). The CDR3 contains 16 residues. In germline, CDR1 is SGHTA, CDR2 FQGNSA. V dropped 1 base and J dropped 1 base, with 12 bases sitting between them. CDR3 sequence reads: CASSLGLVVGTDTQYF. The CDR3 DNA follows: TGTGCCAGCAGCTTAGGACTAGTGGTAGGCACAGATACGCAGTATTTT.

The chain links TRBV30 to TRBJ1-1, with 7 bases aligning to TRBD1. The V segment lost 5 bases and the J segment 1 base; nucleotides outside the gene matches: 7. Per the germline V gene, CDR1 is GTSNPN and CDR2 is SVGIG (reference sequence). The CDR3 is 14 amino acids. Here the CDR3 reads CAWVRTGWNTEAFF. For the CDR3, the DNA is TGTGCCTGGGTCCGGACAGGATGGAACACTGAAGCTTTCTTT.

The gene calls are TRBV5-3 and TRBJ2-2; 7 nucleotides line up with TRBD1. TRBV5-3 is reported as an ORF; its role is uncertain. The CDR3 has 15 residues. The ends lost 2 bases at V and 7 bases at J; junction bases unmatched: 8. CDR3 bases: TGTGCCAGAAGCTTCACCCACAGGGGTTGCGGGGAGCTGTTTTTT. Residues: CARSFTHRGCGELFF.

CDR3 amino acids: CASSPNLGASGEKLFF. The CDR3 coding sequence is TGCGCCAGCAGCCCCAACCTGGGGGCGTCAGGGGAAAAACTGTTTTTT. J is TRBJ1-4 and V is TRBV5-1; D is perhaps TRBD1 (6 bases). V lost 4 bases to trimming and J lost 8 bases, with 21 bases between them. This CDR3 is 16 amino acids long. Germline V CDR1 and CDR2: SGHRS, YFSETQ.

The J gene is TRBJ1-6, the V gene TRBV10-3; TRBD1 matches at 11 bases. The CDR3 extends over 14 amino acids. CDR1 ENHRY and CDR2 SYGVKD come from the germline V gene. The trim removed 9 bases at V and 11 bases at J, leaving 9 bases unmatched. The CDR3 DNA reads as TGTGCCATTAACTCCGGGACAGGGGGTACACCCCTCCACTTT. Translating it yields CAINSGTGGTPLHF.

In nucleotides, the CDR3 is TGTGCCAGCAGCTCGACAGGGGGATACACTGAAGCTTTCTTT. Translating gives CASSSTGGYTEAFF. The chain carries TRBV7-8 and TRBJ1-1, with TRBD1 identical over 9 bases. This CDR3 region has 14 residues. With 4 bases clipped from V and 3 bases from J, the junction kept 3 bases outside the gene matches. Germline V gives CDR1 SGHVS, CDR2 FQNEAQ. The full variable domain, in which reference TRBV7-8 and TRBJ1-1 provide the parts outside the CDR3, is GAGVSQSPRYKVAKRGQDVALRCDPISGHVSLFWYQQALGQGPEFLTYFQNEAQLDKSGLPSDRFFAERPEGSVSTLKIQRTQQEDSAVYLCASSSTGGYTEAFFGQGTRLTVV.